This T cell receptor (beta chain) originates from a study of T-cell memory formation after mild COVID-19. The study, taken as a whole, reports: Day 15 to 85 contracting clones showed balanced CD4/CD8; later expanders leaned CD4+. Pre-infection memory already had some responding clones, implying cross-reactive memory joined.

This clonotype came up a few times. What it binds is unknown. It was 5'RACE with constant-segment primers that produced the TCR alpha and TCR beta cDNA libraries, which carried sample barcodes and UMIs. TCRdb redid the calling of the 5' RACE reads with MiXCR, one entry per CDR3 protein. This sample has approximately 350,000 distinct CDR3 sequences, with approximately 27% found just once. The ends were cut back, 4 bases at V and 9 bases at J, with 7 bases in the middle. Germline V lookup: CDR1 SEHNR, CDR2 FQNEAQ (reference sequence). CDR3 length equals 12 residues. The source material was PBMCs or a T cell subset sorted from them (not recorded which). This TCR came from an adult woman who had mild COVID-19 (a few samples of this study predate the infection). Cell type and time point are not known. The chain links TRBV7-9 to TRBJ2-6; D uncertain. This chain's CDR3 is CASSSAGNVLTF. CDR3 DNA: TGTGCCAGCAGCTCCGCAGGCAACGTCCTGACTTTC.